The 15 T cell receptor beta chains below come from one sample, sequenced in a study of cytomegalovirus exposure and HLA in healthy donors. The PCR was carried out with 60 Vbeta primers and 13 Jbeta primers. TCRdb's copy holds only in-frame clones and misses some; the assay was immunoSEQ multiplex PCR. In the table there are some 180,000 clones, 65% to 80% of which are singletons. The sample comprised PBMCs. These receptor sequences come from a woman in her 30s in good health and CMV-seropositive.

This chain uses TRBV5-6 with TRBJ1-2; 8 bases line up with TRBD1. The CDR3 contains 14 residues. The junction had 11 bases not matched to a gene; V was cut back by 6 bases and J by 7 bases. From germline, CDR1 is SGHDT and CDR2 YYEEEE. CDR3 sequence reads: CASTLPDRVFGYTF. CDR3 bases: TGTGCCAGCACCCTACCGGACAGGGTGTTTGGCTACACCTTC.

There are many counts of this clone. The CDR3 sequence is CASSQDRQVGRKLFF. The CDR3 DNA follows: TGCGCCAGCAGCCAAGATCGCCAGGTCGGGAGAAAACTGTTTTTT. The chain has TRBV4-3 and TRBJ1-4; D ambiguous. The CDR3 loop spans 15 amino acids. Trimming removed 0 bases from V and 10 bases from J, with 15 bases in between. CDR1 and CDR2 (germline): LGHNA, YSLEER.

The chain recombines TRBV27 with TRBJ1-4; D gene ambiguous. Per germline, CDR1 MNHEY and CDR2 SMNVEV (reference sequence). The length of the CDR3 is 14 residues. Between the trimmed V and J ends, which lost 3 bases and 7 bases, there was a span of 12 bases. CDR3 coding DNA: TGTGCCAGCAGTTTCGTAGGCGGGAGTGAAAAACTGTTTTTT. It yields the protein CASSFVGGSEKLFF. Complete variable domain (other parts from reference TRBV27 and TRBJ1-4): EAQVTQNPRYLITVTGKKLTVTCSQNMNHEYMSWYRQDPGLGLRQIYYSMNVEVTDKGDVPEGYKVSRKEKRNFPLILESPSPNQTSLYFCASSFVGGSEKLFFGSGTQLSVL.

On this clone: At one boundary the junction diverges from the germline segment, which might be a read error. The chain recombines TRBV30 with TRBJ2-6; possible D gene TRBD1, 5 bases. Germline-derived CDR1 and CDR2 are GTSNPN and SVGIG (reference sequence). The length of the CDR3 is 13 residues. CDR3 sequence reads: CAWASSGANGLTF. CDR3 DNA: TGTGCCTGGGCGAGCTCTGGGGCCAACGGCCTGACTTTC.

The chain has TRBV18 and TRBJ1-1, with D perhaps matching TRBD1 (6 bases). The CDR3 contains 14 residues. Germline V gives CDR1 KGHSH, CDR2 LQKENI. V gave up 3 bases and J gave up 3 bases, with 11 bases separating them. CDR3 sequence: CASSPTGWDTEAFF. CDR3 coding DNA: TGTGCCAGCTCACCCACAGGGTGGGACACTGAAGCTTTCTTT.

Concerning this clone itself: This sample includes further DNA sequences coding for the same CDR3. The J gene is TRBJ2-6, the V gene TRBV7-9, with D tentatively TRBD2 (5 bases). The CDR3 sequence is 15 residues long. Per the germline V gene, CDR1 is SEHNR and CDR2 is FQNEAQ (reference sequence). The ends were cut back, 2 bases at V and 1 base at J, with 6 bases in the middle. The CDR3 DNA sequence: TGTGCCAGCAGCTTATCGGGGTCTGGGGCCAACGTCCTGACTTTC. Protein sequence: CASSLSGSGANVLTF.

This clone was counted once. The rearrangement links TRBV4-1 to TRBJ1-1; maybe TRBD1 (6 bases). The CDR3 has 15 amino acids. Trimming took 4 bases from V and 0 from J, leaving 12 bases between them. The germline CDR1 and CDR2 sequences are MGHRA and YSYEKL. Here the CDR3 DNA reads TGCGCCAGCAGCCCAGACAGGCTACTGAACACTGAAGCTTTCTTT. It codes for CASSPDRLLNTEAFF.

The V call is TRBV27, the J call TRBJ1-4, with TRBD1 as a possible D gene (5 bases). The CDR3 runs to 12 residues. CDR1 is MNHEY and CDR2 is SMNVEV in the germline V gene (reference sequence). V lost 7 bases and J 8 bases, leaving 11 bases between the germline ends. The CDR3 DNA reads TGTGCCAGCAAAGGGGTAGGGGAAAAACTGTTTTTT. Translating gives CASKGVGEKLFF.

The chain couples TRBV5-6 to TRBJ2-5; 10 bases agree with TRBD1. CDR1 is SGHDT, CDR2 YYEEEE, per germline. V trimming: 4 bases; J trimming: 4 bases; junction bases outside the gene matches: 1. CDR3 length equals 13 residues. Written as DNA, the CDR3 is TGTGCCAGCAGCCGACAGGGGGCAGAGACCCAGTACTTC. Protein sequence: CASSRQGAETQYF.

The V call is TRBV4-1, the J call TRBJ1-2, with 9 bases that match TRBD1. This CDR3 has 15 residues. V gave up 4 bases and J gave up 7 bases; unmatched junction bases: 10. The germline V gene has CDR1 MGHRA and CDR2 YSYEKL. This CDR3 reads CASSLREEDRGGYTF. CDR3 nucleotides: TGCGCCAGCAGCCTTCGTGAGGAGGACAGGGGTGGCTACACCTTC.

This chain links TRBV5-6 with TRBJ1-5; 8 nucleotides align to TRBD1. The CDR3 is 15 amino acids. The V segment lost 4 bases and the J segment 1 base; nucleotides outside the gene matches: 4. Germline-derived CDR1 and CDR2 are SGHDT and YYEEEE. CDR3: CASSLRGPSNQPQHF. In nucleotides, the CDR3 is TGTGCCAGCAGCCTCAGGGGGCCGAGCAATCAGCCCCAGCATTTT.

The rearrangement joins TRBV19 to TRBJ1-1; 7 nucleotides align to TRBD1. CDR3 length: 13 residues. Trimming at V came to 11 bases and at J to 3 bases, leaving 9 bases not matched to a gene. CDR1 LNHDA and CDR2 SQIVND come from the germline V gene (reference sequence). CDR3 protein: CAVLEQGDTEAFF. The CDR3 DNA reads TGTGCCGTCCTCGAGCAGGGGGACACTGAAGCTTTCTTT.

This clone has just one count. This chain links TRBV21-1 with TRBJ1-1; the table's D call, TRBD1, was not checked against the DNA. TRBV21-1 is listed as a pseudogene. The CDR3 length is 12 residues. CDR3 loop: CASSKSVGAAFF. The CDR3 DNA follows: TGTGCCAGCAGCAAGTCAGTGGGCGCGGCTTTCTTT.

The chain links TRBV6-5 to TRBJ2-2; D is uncertain. There are 14 residues in the CDR3. In germline, CDR1 is MNHEY, CDR2 SVGAGI. The V end was cut by 3 bases, the J end by 6 bases, with 11 bases between. Written as DNA, the CDR3 is TGTGCCAGCAGTTATGGGCCCGGTGCCGGGGAGCTGTTTTTT. This gives the protein CASSYGPGAGELFF.

The V gene is TRBV28, the J gene TRBJ2-7; 12 nucleotides match TRBD1. This CDR3 comprises 15 residues. The J segment lost 7 bases and the V segment lost 3 bases, leaving 7 bases of the junction unmatched. Germline CDR1 is MDHEN and CDR2 is SYDVKM. The CDR3 spells CASSFPGQGAWEQYF. CDR3 coding DNA: TGTGCCAGCAGTTTCCCGGGACAGGGGGCTTGGGAGCAGTACTTC.